Detailed here is one TCR beta chain. Antigen: not known. Expressed TCRB transcripts were sequenced, since all the RNA that had been isolated was reverse transcribed. Profiling relied on immunoSEQ multiplex PCR, and the TCRdb table lists in-frame clones only, not all of them. The sample shows 300,000 to 400,000 clones, over 9% of them seen only once. The sample comes from a study of beta chain features in type 1 diabetes. Study-level findings and limits: Type 1 diabetes patients had TCRB CDR3s that were shorter (moderately but significantly so) in all four CD4+ subsets.

The germline CDR1 and CDR2 sequences are KGHSH and LQKENI. V was cut by 5 bases and J by 8 bases, with 18 bases left in between. The CDR3 has 14 amino acids. Material: central memory CD4+ T cells from blood. The chain couples TRBV18 to TRBJ1-2, with D maybe TRBD1 (5 bases). The origin of this receptor is a man aged 25-45 years with type 1 diabetes. The CDR3 spells CASSATAGLDGYTF. The CDR3, as DNA: TGTGCCAGCTCAGCCACTGCAGGGTTGGACGGCTACACCTTC.